This passage covers 32 T cell receptor beta chains from one sample sequenced in a study of blood T cell repertoires in COVID-19. Here immunoSEQ multiplex PCR was the method, and the copy in TCRdb shows in-frame clones only, minus some. This table holds tens of thousands of clones, approximately 74% found once. What was sequenced was peripheral blood. These receptors came from a man in his 70s with COVID-19, enrolled during active disease.

This clone was seen once. V and J are TRBV6-5 and TRBJ1-1, with 7 bases aligning to TRBD1. The CDR3 is 14 amino acids. After removal of 7 bases from V and 10 bases from J, the junction contained 15 bases not matched to a gene. CDR1 is MNHEY and CDR2 is SVGAGI in the germline V gene. CDR3 region: CASTAPPGRGSAFF. CDR3 in DNA: TGTGCCAGCACCGCCCCCCCCGGCAGGGGGTCAGCTTTCTTT.

This rearrangement joins TRBV10-2 to TRBJ1-5; 8 bases are shared with TRBD1. In germline, CDR1 is WSHSY, CDR2 SAAADI. Trimming took 7 bases from V and 0 from J; bases not matched to a gene: 5. The CDR3 runs to 15 residues. The CDR3 bases are TGCGCCAGCACTACGGGACAGGTTAGCAATCAGCCCCAGCATTTT. It specifies CASTTGQVSNQPQHF.

This chain connects TRBV28 to TRBJ1-5, with a weak D call TRBD1 (5 bases). CDR3 length equals 17 residues. V was pared by 2 bases and J by 2 bases, with 16 bases between. Germline V gene data show CDR1 as MDHEN and CDR2 as SYDVKM. CDR3 coding DNA: TGTGCCAGCAGTTTAGATAGGGTTGGGGCTGGCAATCAGCCCCAGCATTTT. It yields the protein CASSLDRVGAGNQPQHF.

Details on this clone: Other DNA sequences within the sample encode an identical CDR3. V and J are TRBV11-2 and TRBJ1-1; 7 nucleotides agree with TRBD1. CDR3 size: 13 residues. The V and J ends lost 5 bases and 3 bases, in that order; junction bases with no gene match: 3. The V gene's germline CDR1 is SGHAT and CDR2 FQNNGV. CDR3 region: CASSPDRDTEAFF. The CDR3 region has the DNA TGTGCCAGCAGCCCTGACAGGGACACTGAAGCTTTCTTT.

The V gene is TRBV13, the J gene TRBJ1-3; D is uncertain. Per the germline V gene, CDR1 is PRHDT and CDR2 is FYEKMQ (reference sequence). This CDR3 contains 15 residues. The V and J ends lost 6 bases and 0 bases respectively, with 12 bases between them. CDR3: CASRQRGSSGNTIYF. The CDR3 nucleotides are TGTGCCAGCAGACAAAGAGGAAGCTCTGGAAACACCATATATTTT.

J is TRBJ2-7 and V is TRBV29-1, with 8 nucleotides matching TRBD1. Germline V gene lookup returns CDR1 SQVTM and CDR2 ANQGSEA. The CDR3 consists of 12 residues. V was pared by 6 bases and J by 5 bases, with 6 bases of the junction left unmatched. The CDR3 region has the DNA TGCAGCGTCGGCACAGGGGGTAACGAGCAGTACTTC. Translation: CSVGTGGNEQYF.

The rearrangement links TRBV15 to TRBJ2-7; TRBD1 is a possible D gene (6 bases). This CDR3 comprises 14 residues. V shed 4 bases and J shed 3 bases, with 13 bases lying between them. Germline assignment: CDR1 LNHNV and CDR2 YYDKDF (reference sequence). CDR3 bases: TGTGCCACCAGCACCAGGGGAGCAAGCTACGAGCAGTACTTC. It encodes CATSTRGASYEQYF.

This chain connects TRBV2 to TRBJ2-7; D ambiguous. The CDR3 has 11 amino acids. The germline gives CDR1 SNHLY, CDR2 FYNNEI. V dropped 5 bases and J dropped 7 bases, with 9 bases sitting between them. CDR3 loop: CASSQSREQYF. CDR3 DNA sequence: TGTGCCAGCAGTCAATCCAGGGAGCAGTACTTC.

The CDR3 coding sequence is TGTGCCAGCAGCTTAAGCACCGGGGAACAATCTGATACGCAGTATTTT. As protein: CASSLSTGEQSDTQYF. The chain joins TRBV7-9 to TRBJ2-3; a possible D gene is TRBD2 (5 bases). CDR1 and CDR2 from the germline V gene are SEHNR and FQNEAQ (reference sequence). The CDR3 length is 16 residues. Trimming cost V 2 bases and J 6 bases, with 18 bases left between them.

The sample holds a few counts of this clone. The chain joins TRBV5-1 to TRBJ2-2, with 12 bases identical to TRBD1. The CDR3 length is 18 residues. V dropped 3 bases and J dropped 4; count of bases not matched to a gene: 10. The germline gives CDR1 SGHRS, CDR2 YFSETQ. The CDR3 loop is CASSSNPGTGGGTGELFF. CDR3 bases: TGCGCCAGCAGCTCCAACCCCGGGACAGGGGGCGGCACCGGGGAGCTGTTTTTT.

The chain joins TRBV29-1 to TRBJ2-1; tentatively, D is TRBD2 (5 bases). V lost 4 bases and J lost 2, with 6 bases in between. This CDR3 is built from 12 residues. Germline V gene data show CDR1 as SQVTM and CDR2 as ANQGSEA. CDR3 protein: CSVGRAYNEQFF. In DNA form, the CDR3 reads TGCAGCGTTGGGCGGGCCTACAATGAGCAGTTCTTC.

The chain carries TRBV5-4 and TRBJ1-1, with D unresolved. Germline CDR1 reads SGHNT; CDR2 reads YYREEE (reference sequence). The CDR3 has 13 residues. Trimming left V 0 bases short and J 10 bases short, with 13 bases between. CDR3 sequence (DNA): TGTGCCAGCAGCTTGGGGGGAGGTTATGGAGCTTTCTTT. Translation: CASSLGGGYGAFF.

This clone was seen many times. V gene TRBV19 combines with J gene TRBJ2-1; TRBD2 might be the D (6 bases). This CDR3 has 15 residues. V lost 6 bases to trimming and J lost 1 base, with 13 bases between them. The germline V gene encodes CDR1 LNHDA and CDR2 SQIVND (reference sequence). The DNA for the CDR3 is TGTGCCAGTAGGGCTGGGGGGAGTTCCTACAATGAGCAGTTCTTC. It encodes CASRAGGSSYNEQFF.

The chain is built from TRBV11-2 and TRBJ2-7; 10 bases agree with TRBD2. Looked up from germline, CDR1 is SGHAT and CDR2 is FQNNGV. The CDR3 is 20 residues long. V dropped 0 bases and J dropped 0; count of bases not matched to a gene: 14. In DNA, the CDR3 is TGTGCCAGCAGCTTAGAAGTTGGCAGCGGGAGGGCCCTGGGCTCCTACGAGCAGTACTTC. Translation gives CASSLEVGSGRALGSYEQYF.

Only a few counts were recorded for this clone. The chain combines TRBV30 with TRBJ2-3; 8 nucleotides agree with TRBD1. Germline trimming cut 4 bases from V and 6 bases from J; bases unmatched to any gene: 12. CDR3 size: 15 residues. Germline V gene lookup returns CDR1 GTSNPN and CDR2 SVGIG (reference sequence). CDR3 sequence: CAWILTQGARDTQYF. The CDR3 DNA sequence: TGTGCCTGGATCCTGACCCAGGGGGCGAGGGATACGCAGTATTTT. Combining the CDR3 with reference TRBV30 and TRBJ2-3 gives the whole variable domain SQTIHQWPATLVQPVGSPLSLECTVEGTSNPNLYWYRQAAGRGLQLLFYSVGIGQISSEVPQNLSASRPQDRQFILSSKKLLLSDSGFYLCAWILTQGARDTQYFGPGTRLTVL.

The chain combines TRBV11-1 with TRBJ2-1; 8 nucleotides align to TRBD2. With V trimmed by 5 bases and J by 4 bases, 4 bases remained unmatched. Germline V lookup: CDR1 SGHAT, CDR2 FQDESV (reference sequence). The CDR3 runs 14 residues. CDR3 amino acids: CASSVSGAYNEQFF. In DNA, the CDR3 is TGTGCCAGCAGCGTTAGCGGGGCTTACAATGAGCAGTTCTTC.

CDR3 nucleotides: TGTGCCAGCAACCGACTAGGGGTCGTATATCCAGATACGCAGTATTTT. This encodes CASNRLGVVYPDTQYF. The gene calls are TRBV7-9 and TRBJ2-3; D is perhaps TRBD2 (6 bases). The V end was cut by 7 bases, the J end by 4 bases, with 21 bases between. The CDR3 spans 16 residues. Germline CDR1 and CDR2: SEHNR and FQNEAQ (reference sequence).

This chain uses TRBV28 with TRBJ2-7, with a tentative D call TRBD2 (6 bases). The germline V gene encodes CDR1 MDHEN and CDR2 SYDVKM. The CDR3 sequence is 13 residues long. CDR3 region: CASRRDPTYEQYF. Written as DNA, the CDR3 is TGTGCGAGCCGGCGGGATCCCACCTACGAGCAGTACTTC.

V is TRBV29-1 and J is TRBJ2-1; 8 bases are shared with TRBD1. Trimming removed 2 bases from V and 4 bases from J; junction bases left unmatched: 7. The CDR3 covers 15 residues. CDR1 is SQVTM, CDR2 ANQGSEA, per germline. CDR3 DNA sequence: TGCAGCGTTGAAAATTGGGACAGGCTTTACAATGAGCAGTTCTTC. Protein: CSVENWDRLYNEQFF.

There are a few counts of this clone. V gene TRBV5-4 combines with J gene TRBJ2-3, with D tentatively TRBD1 (7 bases). The CDR3 extends over 15 amino acids. The germline V and J ends were trimmed by 7 bases and 4 bases, with 19 bases remaining between them. Germline V gene sequence: CDR1 SGHNT, CDR2 YYREEE (reference sequence). CDR3 amino acids: CASFSGPTGADTQYF. DNA of the CDR3: TGTGCCAGCTTCAGCGGGCCTACAGGGGCAGATACGCAGTATTTT.

The CDR3 DNA is TGTGCCAGCAGCCAAGAGTGGAGCTCCTACAATGAGCAGTTCTTC. This sequence encodes CASSQEWSSYNEQFF. The chain is built from TRBV4-2 and TRBJ2-1; D is undetermined. V gave up 0 bases and J gave up 0 bases, with 6 bases separating them. Looked up from germline, CDR1 is LGHNA and CDR2 is YNFKEQ. There are 15 residues in the CDR3.

In its sample, this clone was seen a few times. This chain connects TRBV5-8 to TRBJ2-1; 9 bases map to TRBD1. Trimming cost V 1 base and J 5 bases; bases outside gene matches: 4. Looked up from germline, CDR1 is SGHTS and CDR2 is YDEGEE. The CDR3 consists of 15 residues. The CDR3 coding sequence is TGTGCCAGCAGCTTGCGGGACAGGGACCACAATGAGCAGTTCTTC. Its protein product is CASSLRDRDHNEQFF.

The rearrangement uses TRBV5-1 and TRBJ2-1; 12 bases are shared with TRBD2. This CDR3 comprises 17 residues. J gave up 0 bases and V 3 bases, and 4 bases lay outside the gene matches. Germline CDR1 reads SGHRS; CDR2 reads YFSETQ. The CDR3 region has the DNA TGCGCCAGCAGCTCGACTAGCGGGAGTGTCTCCTACAATGAGCAGTTCTTC. Residues: CASSSTSGSVSYNEQFF.

J is TRBJ2-1 and V is TRBV7-6, with D possibly being TRBD1 (8 bases). The CDR3 totals 17 residues. Germline CDR1 is SGHVS and CDR2 is FNYEAQ. V dropped 5 bases and J dropped 6 bases, with 23 bases sitting between them. CDR3 loop: CASSPRPGGQDINEQFF. CDR3 nucleotides: TGTGCCAGCAGCCCCCGCCCGGGGGGACAGGACATCAATGAGCAGTTCTTC.

This clone was counted between two and nine times. V usage is TRBV5-1 and J usage is TRBJ1-1; a weak D match, TRBD1 (5 bases). In germline, CDR1 is SGHRS, CDR2 YFSETQ. This CDR3 contains 13 residues. V dropped 5 bases and J dropped 1 base, with 9 bases sitting between them. The CDR3 here is CASRGTGNTEAFF. CDR3 bases: TGCGCCAGCAGAGGGACTGGGAACACTGAAGCTTTCTTT.

This clone was picked up one time. The V gene is TRBV18, the J gene TRBJ2-7; the D gene is possibly TRBD1 (5 bases). Trimming stripped 3 bases from V and 3 bases from J, with 9 bases between. From germline, CDR1 is KGHSH and CDR2 LQKENI. CDR3 length: 13 residues. The CDR3 nucleotides read TGTGCCAGCTCACCTTACAGGAACTACGAGCAGTACTTC. Encoded protein: CASSPYRNYEQYF.

This clone has a single count. The V gene is TRBV27, the J gene TRBJ1-2; 9 nucleotides align to TRBD1. With V trimmed by 5 bases and J by 1 base, 14 bases remained unmatched. Per the germline V gene, CDR1 is MNHEY and CDR2 is SMNVEV (reference sequence). The CDR3 runs to 18 residues. The CDR3 bases are TGTGCCAGCAGTGAAAACAGGAGAAGGACAGGGGATAACTATGGCTACACCTTC. The encoded protein is CASSENRRRTGDNYGYTF.

The V gene is TRBV28, the J gene TRBJ1-1; possible D gene TRBD1, 6 bases. This CDR3 comprises 11 residues. Germline CDR1 MDHEN, CDR2 SYDVKM. The germline V and J ends were trimmed by 6 bases and 10 bases, with 12 bases remaining between them. The CDR3 DNA reads TGTGCCAGCAGCCTACAGGGACGAGCTTTCTTT. Encoded protein: CASSLQGRAFF.

The DNA of the CDR3 is TGTGCCACCAGCAGGGAACCCAGGGGGCAAAACTATGGCTACACCTTC. Amino acids: CATSREPRGQNYGYTF. The chain couples TRBV15 to TRBJ1-2; 8 bases agree with TRBD1. Germline CDR1 and CDR2: LNHNV and YYDKDF (reference sequence). V trimming: 3 bases; J trimming: 2 bases; junction bases outside the gene matches: 8. The CDR3 totals 16 residues.

The chain carries TRBV18 and TRBJ2-7, with 9 bases matching TRBD1. Germline V gene lookup returns CDR1 KGHSH and CDR2 LQKENI. V shed 3 bases and J 3 bases; nucleotides not matched to a gene: 3. CDR3 length: 14 amino acids. The CDR3 spells CASSPGTGNYEQYF. The CDR3 region has the DNA TGTGCCAGCTCACCCGGGACAGGGAACTACGAGCAGTACTTC.

V usage is TRBV5-1 and J usage is TRBJ1-2; 8 bases align to TRBD1. Trimming took 3 bases from V and 5 from J; bases not matched to a gene: 12. This CDR3 contains 16 residues. The germline CDR1 and CDR2 sequences are SGHRS and YFSETQ. Written as DNA, the CDR3 is TGCGCCAGCAGCTCGCGGACAGGGCCGGACGTATATGGCTACACCTTC. Protein sequence: CASSSRTGPDVYGYTF.

This chain joins TRBV27 and TRBJ2-1, with 8 bases aligning to TRBD2. V shed 5 bases, J shed 6 bases, and the junction held 6 bases outside the gene matches. The CDR3 is 14 amino acids. Germline V gives CDR1 MNHEY, CDR2 SMNVEV (reference sequence). The CDR3: CASSKGLARNEQFF. CDR3 sequence (DNA): TGTGCCAGCAGTAAAGGACTAGCTCGCAATGAGCAGTTCTTC.